This T cell receptor (beta chain) derives from a study of T cell responses to AZD1222 COVID-19 vaccine (dated by TCRdb to about 2021). Regarding the study in general: TCR sequencing covered over 230 trial participants: about 210 given two doses of AZD1222 and 26 given two doses of MenACWY control vaccine. Trial participants were enrolled into age subgroups of 18-55, 56-69 and 70-plus years, which contained about 150, 28 and 57 TCR-sequenced participants, respectively. Beyond this particular receptor, the publication reports: Because no day 14 peak-response samples were available, the repertoires could be characterized only after the peak T cell response. Participants were mostly white British and included more females than males, and it was suggested by the authors that clonal diversity may have been underestimated. A significant rise in spike-specific TCR breadth and depth was observed after two AZD1222 doses relative to day 0 and relative to MenACWY recipients. In the small 56-69-year group, the increase in depth fell short of significance, most likely because of low power. The vaccine-associated CD4 TCRs covered the entire spike protein, and the dominant responses fell in regions 160-218 and 743-854. Reportedly, close to half of the unique spike-specific TCRs recognized epitopes lying outside the regions that are mutated in the B.1.351 and B.1.1.7 variants. Only five to seven AZD1222 recipients were SARS-CoV-2 seropositive at baseline, limiting conclusions about previously exposed vaccinees.

This clone was picked up a small number of times. What this receptor recognizes is not known. One base away there is no much larger clone; base qualities are not given. CDR1 is given as LGHNA and CDR2 as YSLEER, both from the germline V gene. Here V drops 1 base and J drops 6 bases, and the junction holds 1 base not matched to any gene. Taken from cysteine to phenylalanine, the CDR3 has 14 residues. Only the CDR3 portion is preserved as DNA: 42 bases, with reading frame beginning at the first base. The CDR3 regions of human TCRbeta chains were analyzed by immunosequencing. The paper's data handling went like this. TCRs in the repertoires were matched against a reference library of SARS-CoV-2-specific TCRs that had been generated with the MIRA antigen-specificity platform. Breadth meant the fraction of unique TCRs that were SARS-CoV-2-associated, whereas depth meant the fraction of total T cells that were SARS-CoV-2-associated. Using the MIRA data, each spike-specific TCR was assigned both to the spike region to which the TCR was reactive and to a CD4 or CD8 class. Log10-transformed breadth and depth values were compared by one-way ANOVA with Sidak's multiple comparisons tests. TCRdb stores this immuneACCESS table with in-frame sequences only. Part of the clones is absent; in the studies checked, under half of the shortfall reflects unresolved V genes, and no reason is known for the rest. That table gives V, J and clone size, and the DNA gave D and trimming. Here the sample has some 100,000 clones; approximately 90% occur a single time. Clones ranked in the top ten supply roughly 7.1% of the sample.

The sample's time point, from its label and the paper: about 28 days (+/-7) after the second vaccine dose. AZD1222 recipients with second doses at about 4 weeks or about 12 weeks were pooled, because spike-specific TCR depth and breadth did not differ between schedules. The vaccinee samples were drawn from two UK trials, COV001 and COV002, one of which was a single-blind randomized controlled phase 2/3 trial testing AZD1222 (ChAdOx1 nCoV-19) in healthy adults. For TCRbeta chain sequencing, PBMC samples were collected from trial participants at day 0 and at day 28 after the second dose. The sample consisted of peripheral blood, taken 28 days after the second AZD1222 dose. The chain employs TRBV4-3 and TRBJ2-7, with 12 middle bases fitting TRBD2. The receptor was isolated from an adult who received the AZD1222 COVID-19 vaccine. In nucleotides, the sequence is TGCGCCAGCAGCCAAGGACTAGCGGGGGTCGAGCAGTACTTC. It encodes CASSQGLAGVEQYF.